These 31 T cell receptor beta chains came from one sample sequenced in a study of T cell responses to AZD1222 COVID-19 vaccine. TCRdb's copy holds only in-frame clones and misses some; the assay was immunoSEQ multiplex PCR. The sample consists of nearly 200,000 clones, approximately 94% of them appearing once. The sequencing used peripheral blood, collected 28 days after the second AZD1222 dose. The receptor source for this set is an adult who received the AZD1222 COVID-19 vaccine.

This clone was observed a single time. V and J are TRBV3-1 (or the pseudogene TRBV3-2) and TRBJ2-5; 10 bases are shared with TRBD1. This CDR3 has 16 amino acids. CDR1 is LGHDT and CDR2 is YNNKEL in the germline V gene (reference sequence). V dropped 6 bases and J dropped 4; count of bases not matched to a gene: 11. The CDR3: CASRSTGTGVPETQYF. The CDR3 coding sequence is TGTGCCAGCAGGTCAACCGGGACAGGGGTCCCAGAGACCCAGTACTTC.

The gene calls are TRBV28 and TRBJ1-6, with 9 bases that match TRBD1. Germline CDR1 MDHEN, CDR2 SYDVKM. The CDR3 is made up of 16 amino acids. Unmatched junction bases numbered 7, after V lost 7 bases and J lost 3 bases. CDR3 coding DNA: TGTGCCAGCAAAGCGGGACAGGGCCTCTATAATTCACCCCTCCACTTT. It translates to CASKAGQGLYNSPLHF.

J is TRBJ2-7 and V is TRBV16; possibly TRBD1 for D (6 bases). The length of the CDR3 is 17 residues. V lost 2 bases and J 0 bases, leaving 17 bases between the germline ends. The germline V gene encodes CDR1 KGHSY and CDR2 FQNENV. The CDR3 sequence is CASSQGISRGYSYEQYF. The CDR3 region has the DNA TGTGCCAGCAGCCAAGGGATTAGCAGGGGTTACTCCTACGAGCAGTACTTC.

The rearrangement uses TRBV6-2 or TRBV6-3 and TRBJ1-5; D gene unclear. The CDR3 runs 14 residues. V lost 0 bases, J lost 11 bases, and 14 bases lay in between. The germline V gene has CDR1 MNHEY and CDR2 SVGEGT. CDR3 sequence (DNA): TGTGCCAGCAGTTACTCCCCCGAGACGGAGGCCCAGCATTTT. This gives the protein CASSYSPETEAQHF.

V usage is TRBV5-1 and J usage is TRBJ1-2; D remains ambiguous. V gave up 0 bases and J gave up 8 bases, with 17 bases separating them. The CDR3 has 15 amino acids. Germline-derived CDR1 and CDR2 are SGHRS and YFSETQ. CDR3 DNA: TGCGCCAGCAGCTTGGAGAGAACGACCCCCGGCGGCTACACCTTC. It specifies CASSLERTTPGGYTF.

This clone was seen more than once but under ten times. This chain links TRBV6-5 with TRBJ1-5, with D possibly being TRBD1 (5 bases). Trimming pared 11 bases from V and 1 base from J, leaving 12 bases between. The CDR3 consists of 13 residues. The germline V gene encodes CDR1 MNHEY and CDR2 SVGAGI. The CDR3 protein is CASNRDSNQPQHF. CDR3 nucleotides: TGTGCCTCCAACCGGGACAGCAATCAGCCCCAGCATTTT.

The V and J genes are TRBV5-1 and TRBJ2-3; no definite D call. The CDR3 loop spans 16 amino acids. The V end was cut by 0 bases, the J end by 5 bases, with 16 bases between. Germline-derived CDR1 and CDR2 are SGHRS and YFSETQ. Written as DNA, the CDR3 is TGCGCCAGCAGCTTGGGGTCCTGGTCGGAGCGAGATACGCAGTATTTT. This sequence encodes CASSLGSWSERDTQYF.

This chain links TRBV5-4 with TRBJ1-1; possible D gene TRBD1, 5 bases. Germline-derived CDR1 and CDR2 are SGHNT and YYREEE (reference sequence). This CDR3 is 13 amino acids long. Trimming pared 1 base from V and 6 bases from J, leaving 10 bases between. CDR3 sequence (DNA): TGTGCCAGCAGCTTGAGGGGCTCGGCTGAAGCTTTCTTT. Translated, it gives CASSLRGSAEAFF.

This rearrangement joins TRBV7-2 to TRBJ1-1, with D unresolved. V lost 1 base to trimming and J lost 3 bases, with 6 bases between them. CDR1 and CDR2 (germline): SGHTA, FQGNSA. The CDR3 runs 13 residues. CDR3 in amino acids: CASSLVRHTEAFF. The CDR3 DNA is TGTGCCAGCAGCTTAGTTAGGCACACTGAAGCTTTCTTT.

The CDR3: CASSLNRGAGGDTQYF. CDR3 bases: TGTGCCAGCAGCTTGAATCGGGGGGCGGGAGGAGATACGCAGTATTTT. This chain connects TRBV7-2 to TRBJ2-3, with 8 nucleotides matching TRBD2. The CDR3 sequence is 16 residues long. The germline V gene encodes CDR1 SGHTA and CDR2 FQGNSA. V was pared by 3 bases and J by 5 bases, with 10 bases of the junction left unmatched.

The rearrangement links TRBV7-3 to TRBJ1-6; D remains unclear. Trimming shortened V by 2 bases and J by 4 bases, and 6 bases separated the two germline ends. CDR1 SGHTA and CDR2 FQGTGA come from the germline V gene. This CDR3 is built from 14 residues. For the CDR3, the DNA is TGTGCCAGCAGCTTAGGAGAGTATAATTCACCCCTCCACTTT. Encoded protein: CASSLGEYNSPLHF.

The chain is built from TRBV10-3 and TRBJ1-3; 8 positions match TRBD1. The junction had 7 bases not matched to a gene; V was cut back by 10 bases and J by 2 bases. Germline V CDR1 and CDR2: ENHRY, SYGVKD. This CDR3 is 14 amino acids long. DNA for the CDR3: TGTGCCACCGGACAGGGAAACACTGGAAACACCATATATTTT. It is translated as CATGQGNTGNTIYF.

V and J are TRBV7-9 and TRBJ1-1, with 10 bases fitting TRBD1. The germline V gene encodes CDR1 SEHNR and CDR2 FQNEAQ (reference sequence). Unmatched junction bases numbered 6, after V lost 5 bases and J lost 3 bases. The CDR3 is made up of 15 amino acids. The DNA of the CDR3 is TGTGCCAGCAGCCCAACGACAGGGGGCCACACTGAAGCTTTCTTT. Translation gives CASSPTTGGHTEAFF.

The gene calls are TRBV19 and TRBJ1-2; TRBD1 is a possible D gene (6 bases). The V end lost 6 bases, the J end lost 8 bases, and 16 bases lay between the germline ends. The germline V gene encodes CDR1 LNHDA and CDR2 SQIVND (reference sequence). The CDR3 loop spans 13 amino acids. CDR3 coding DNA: TGTGCCAGTAGGAGACAGGAACGACGGGGCTACACCTTC. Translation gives CASRRQERRGYTF.

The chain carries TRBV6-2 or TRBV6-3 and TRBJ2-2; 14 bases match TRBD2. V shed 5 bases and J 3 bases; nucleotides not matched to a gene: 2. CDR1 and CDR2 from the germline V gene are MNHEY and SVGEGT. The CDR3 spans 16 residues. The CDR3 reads CASSRLAGGYTGELFF. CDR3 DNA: TGTGCCAGCAGTCGACTAGCGGGGGGGTACACCGGGGAGCTGTTTTTT.

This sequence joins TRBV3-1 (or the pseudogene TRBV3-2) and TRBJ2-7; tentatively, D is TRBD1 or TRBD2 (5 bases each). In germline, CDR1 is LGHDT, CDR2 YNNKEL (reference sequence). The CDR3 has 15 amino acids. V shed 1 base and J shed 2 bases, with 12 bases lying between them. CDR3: CASSQAGTYAYEQYF. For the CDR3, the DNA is TGTGCCAGCAGCCAAGCTGGGACGTACGCCTACGAGCAGTACTTC.

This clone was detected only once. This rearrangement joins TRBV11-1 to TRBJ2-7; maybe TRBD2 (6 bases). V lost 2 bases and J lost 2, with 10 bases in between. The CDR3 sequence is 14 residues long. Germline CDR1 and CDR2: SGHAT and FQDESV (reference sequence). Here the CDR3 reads CASSLLTGAYEQYF. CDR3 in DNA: TGTGCCAGCAGCTTACTTACGGGGGCCTACGAGCAGTACTTC.

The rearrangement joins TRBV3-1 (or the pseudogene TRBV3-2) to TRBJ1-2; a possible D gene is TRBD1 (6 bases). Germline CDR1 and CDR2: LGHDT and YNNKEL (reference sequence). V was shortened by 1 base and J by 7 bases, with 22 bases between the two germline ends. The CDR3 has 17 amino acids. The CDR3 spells CASSQGPTQGLLGGYTF. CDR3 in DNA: TGTGCCAGCAGCCAAGGCCCCACGCAGGGGTTACTTGGTGGCTACACCTTC.

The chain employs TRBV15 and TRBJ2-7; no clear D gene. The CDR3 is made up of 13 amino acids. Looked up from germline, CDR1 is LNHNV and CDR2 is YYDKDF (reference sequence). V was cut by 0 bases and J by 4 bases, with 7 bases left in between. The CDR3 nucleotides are TGTGCCACCAGCAGAGATATTGGGTACGAGCAGTACTTC. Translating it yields CATSRDIGYEQYF.

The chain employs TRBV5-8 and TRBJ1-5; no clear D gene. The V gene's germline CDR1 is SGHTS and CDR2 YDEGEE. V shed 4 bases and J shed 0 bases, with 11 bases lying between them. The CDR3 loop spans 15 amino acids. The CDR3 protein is CASSPDGYSNQPQHF. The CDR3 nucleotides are TGTGCCAGCAGCCCAGACGGTTATAGCAATCAGCCCCAGCATTTT. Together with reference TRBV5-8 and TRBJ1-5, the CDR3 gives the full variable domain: EAGVTQSPTHLIKTRGQQATLRCSPISGHTSVYWYQQALGLGLQFLLWYDEGEERNRGNFPPRFSGRQFPNYSSELNVNALELEDSALYLCASSPDGYSNQPQHFGDGTRLSIL.

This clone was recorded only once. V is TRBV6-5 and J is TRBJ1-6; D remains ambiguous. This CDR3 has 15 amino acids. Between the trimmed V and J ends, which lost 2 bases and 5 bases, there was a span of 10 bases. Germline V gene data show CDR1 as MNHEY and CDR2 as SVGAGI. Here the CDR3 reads CASSYDTANNSPLHF. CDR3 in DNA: TGTGCCAGCAGTTACGACACGGCAAATAATTCACCCCTCCACTTT.

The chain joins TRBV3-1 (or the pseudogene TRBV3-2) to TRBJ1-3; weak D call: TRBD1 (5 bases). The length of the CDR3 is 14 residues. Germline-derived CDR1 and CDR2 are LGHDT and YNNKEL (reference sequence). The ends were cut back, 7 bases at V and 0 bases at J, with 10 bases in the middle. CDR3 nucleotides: TGTGCCAGCACAACAGGATACTCTGGAAACACCATATATTTT. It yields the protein CASTTGYSGNTIYF.

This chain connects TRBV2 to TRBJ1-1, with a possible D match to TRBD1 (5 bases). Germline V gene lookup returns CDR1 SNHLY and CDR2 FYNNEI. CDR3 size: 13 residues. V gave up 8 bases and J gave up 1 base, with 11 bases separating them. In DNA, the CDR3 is TGTGCCAGCCAGGGCTTCCCGAACACTGAAGCTTTCTTT. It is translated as CASQGFPNTEAFF.

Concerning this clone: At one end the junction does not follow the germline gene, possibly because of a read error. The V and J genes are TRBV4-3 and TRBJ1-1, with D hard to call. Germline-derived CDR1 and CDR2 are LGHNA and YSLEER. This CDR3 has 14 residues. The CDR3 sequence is CASSQDYVNSEAFF. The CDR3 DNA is TGCGCCAGCAGCCAAGACTACGTGAACTCTGAAGCTTTCTTT.

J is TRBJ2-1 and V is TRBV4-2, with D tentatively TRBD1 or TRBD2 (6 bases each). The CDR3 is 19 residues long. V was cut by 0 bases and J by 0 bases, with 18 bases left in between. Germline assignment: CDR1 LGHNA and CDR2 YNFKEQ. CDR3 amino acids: CASSQDYRAGEDSYNEQFF. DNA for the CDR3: TGTGCCAGCAGCCAAGATTACCGGGCAGGGGAGGACTCCTACAATGAGCAGTTCTTC.

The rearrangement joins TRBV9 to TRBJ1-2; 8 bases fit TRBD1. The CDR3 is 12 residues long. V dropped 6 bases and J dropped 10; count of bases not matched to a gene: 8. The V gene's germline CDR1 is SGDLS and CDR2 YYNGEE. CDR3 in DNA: TGTGCCAGCACCCGGACAGGGCAGGCCTACACCTTC. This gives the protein CASTRTGQAYTF.

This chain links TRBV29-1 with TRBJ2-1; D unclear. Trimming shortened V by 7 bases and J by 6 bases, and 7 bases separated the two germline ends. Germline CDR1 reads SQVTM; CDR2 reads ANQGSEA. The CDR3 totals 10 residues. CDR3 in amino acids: CSAGLNEQFF. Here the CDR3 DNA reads TGCAGCGCCGGCCTCAATGAGCAGTTCTTC.

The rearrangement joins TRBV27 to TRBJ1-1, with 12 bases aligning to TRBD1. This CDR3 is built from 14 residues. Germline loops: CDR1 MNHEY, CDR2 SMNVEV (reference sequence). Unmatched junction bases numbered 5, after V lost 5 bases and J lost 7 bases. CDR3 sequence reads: CASSPGQGANEAFF. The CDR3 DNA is TGTGCCAGCAGTCCGGGACAGGGGGCGAATGAAGCTTTCTTT.

The CDR3: CASSPSSGGSYGELFF. CDR3 DNA: TGTGCCAGCTCACCTTCGAGCGGGGGTTCGTACGGGGAGCTGTTTTTT. V usage is TRBV18 and J usage is TRBJ2-2; 8 bases are a match to TRBD2. Per germline, CDR1 KGHSH and CDR2 LQKENI. The trim removed 3 bases at V and 7 bases at J, leaving 10 bases unmatched. The CDR3 spans 16 residues.

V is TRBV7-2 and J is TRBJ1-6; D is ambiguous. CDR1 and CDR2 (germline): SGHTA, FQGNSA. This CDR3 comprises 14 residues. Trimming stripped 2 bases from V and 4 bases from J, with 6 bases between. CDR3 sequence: CASSLYSYNSPLHF. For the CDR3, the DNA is TGTGCCAGCAGCTTATACAGTTATAATTCACCCCTCCACTTT.

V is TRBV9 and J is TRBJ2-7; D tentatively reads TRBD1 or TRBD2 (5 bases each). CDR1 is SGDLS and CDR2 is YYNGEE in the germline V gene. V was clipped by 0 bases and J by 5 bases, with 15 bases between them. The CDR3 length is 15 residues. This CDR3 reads CASSVGPGTHHEQYF. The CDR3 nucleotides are TGTGCCAGCAGCGTAGGACCGGGGACCCACCACGAGCAGTACTTC. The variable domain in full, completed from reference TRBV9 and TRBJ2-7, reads DSGVTQTPKHLITATGQRVTLRCSPRSGDLSVYWYQQSLDQGLQFLIQYYNGEERAKGNILERFSAQQFPDLHSELNLSSLELGDSALYFCASSVGPGTHHEQYFGPGTRLTVT.